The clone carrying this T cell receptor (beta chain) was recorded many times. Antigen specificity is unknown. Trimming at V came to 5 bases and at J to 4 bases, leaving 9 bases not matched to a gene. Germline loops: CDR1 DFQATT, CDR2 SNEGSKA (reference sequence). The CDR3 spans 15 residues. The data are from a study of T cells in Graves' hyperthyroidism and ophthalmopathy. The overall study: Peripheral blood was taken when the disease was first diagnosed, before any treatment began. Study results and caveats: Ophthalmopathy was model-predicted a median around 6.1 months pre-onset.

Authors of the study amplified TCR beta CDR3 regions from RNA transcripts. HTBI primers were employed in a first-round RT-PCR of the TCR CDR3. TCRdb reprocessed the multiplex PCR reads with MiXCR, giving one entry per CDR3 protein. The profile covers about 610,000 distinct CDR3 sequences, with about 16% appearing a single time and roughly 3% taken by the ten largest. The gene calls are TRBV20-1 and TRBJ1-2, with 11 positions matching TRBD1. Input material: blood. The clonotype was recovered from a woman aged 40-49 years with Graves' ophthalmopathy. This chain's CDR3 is CSAYGQGARGYGYTF. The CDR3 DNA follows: TGCAGTGCTTACGGACAGGGGGCGCGGGGCTATGGCTACACCTTC.